Listed below are T cell receptor beta chains from one sample, sequenced in a study of regulatory T cells in long-lasting Graves disease. TCRdb reprocessed the multiplex PCR reads with MiXCR, giving one entry per CDR3 protein. The table lists roughly 500,000 distinct CDR3 sequences, approximately 13% of them singletons. These same data were also listed under a study on T cells in Graves' hyperthyroidism and ophthalmopathy.

Material: peripheral blood mononuclear cells (PBMCs), obtained at new diagnosis, from a patient treated with antithyroid drugs. The receptors were sampled from a man aged 25 to 40 with Graves disease. The CDR3 runs from the conserved cysteine through the conserved F or W. A D gene is named only where the DNA matches it firmly. A clone size is listed for some rows: how often the clone was seen (once, few, many), or a class if it is expanded.

NA	TRBV5-1	few	TRBJ2-4	TGCGCCAGCAGCCAGGACAGTTATAGGGACATTCAGTACTTC	CASSQDSYRDIQYF
TRBD2	TRBV19	few	TRBJ2-3	TGTGCCAGTAGTCCACTTGGACTAGCGCTAGATACGCAGTATTTT	CASSPLGLALDTQYF
NA	TRBV19	NA	TRBJ2-1	TGTGCCAGTAGTATTCGGGGGGGACAGGCGTTCTTC	CASSIRGGQAFF
NA	TRBV11-2	many	TRBJ1-2	TGTGCCAGCAACCAACTCACCCGGACAGCCCTTAACTATGGCTACACCTTC	CASNQLTRTALNYGYTF
NA	TRBV20-1	NA	TRBJ1-6	TGCAGTGCCCCAGGGGAGGGTTTAACACCCCTCCACTTT	CSAPGEGLTPLHF
TRBD1	TRBV3-1	many	TRBJ1-5	TGTGCCAGCAGCGACAGGGGGAGCAATCAGCCCCAGCATTTT	CASSDRGSNQPQHF
NA	TRBV28	NA	TRBJ2-3	TGTGCCAGCAGTTTAGGGCGAGGTGGGGAGGTGGAAGGCACTGAAGCTTCCTTT	CASSLGRGGEVEGTEASF
TRBD2	TRBV3-1	many	TRBJ2-7	TGTGCCAGCGGATGGCTAGCGGGAGGGCCTCAGTCATACGAGCAGTACTTC	CASGWLAGGPQSYEQYF
NA	TRBV7-8	few	TRBJ2-5	TGTGCCAGCAGCTCAGAATACGGGGTTGTCGGGGAGACCCAGTACTTC	CASSSEYGVVGETQYF
NA	TRBV7-8	NA	TRBJ1-4	TGTGCCAGCAGCCAACCTGACCCGCGGGGCCGGCTGGGAAAACTGTTTTTT	CASSQPDPRGRLGKLFF
NA	TRBV2	many	TRBJ2-3	TGTGCCAGCAGGGACCCCGGGGGACAGCGCACAGATACGCAGTATTTT	CASRDPGGQRTDTQYF
NA	TRBV11-2	many	TRBJ2-5	TGTGCCAGCAGCCCAAGGACAGGAGGGAATCAAGAGACCCAGTACTTC	CASSPRTGGNQETQYF
NA	TRBV7-3	many	TRBJ2-1	TGTGCCAGCAGCTTAGACTATAATTACAATGAGCAGTTCTTC	CASSLDYNYNEQFF
NA	TRBV5-1	many	TRBJ1-2	TGCGCCAGCAGCTTGGCCGGGTCTTCCTGGGACTATGGCTACACCTTC	CASSLAGSSWDYGYTF
TRBD1	TRBV5-1	NA	TRBJ1-1	TGCGCCAGCAGCTTGGCAGGGGCCAGGGGGGGGAACACTGAAGCTTTCTTT	CASSLAGARGGNTEAFF
TRBD1	TRBV20-1	many	TRBJ2-5	TGCAGTGCCTTCCGGGACAGGGGATGGGAGACCCAGTACTTC	CSAFRDRGWETQYF